This T cell receptor (beta chain) was documented in a study of patients and donors after allogeneic stem cell transplantation. A single record per CDR3 protein comes from TCRdb applying MiXCR to the RT-PCR reads. The sample has 150,000 to 250,000 distinct CDR3 sequences, 41% seen once; the top ten hold 33%. The junction had 15 bases not matched to a gene; V was cut back by 0 bases and J by 1 base. The germline CDR1 and CDR2 sequences are MNHEY and SVGEGT. CDR3 length equals 20 residues. In this sample, this clonotype turned up a few times. The chain combines TRBV6-2 or TRBV6-3 with TRBJ1-5; the match to TRBD1 covers 7 bases. This receptor was identified in a human donor who was either an allogeneic HSCT recipient or a stem cell or donor lymphocyte infusion donor (not recorded which). It is not recorded whose cells these are; they may come from a transplant donor. The sample taken for sequencing was blood, either unsorted or a sorted T cell fraction (not recorded which). The CDR3 loop reads CASSYSIYPSTGNSNQPQHF. As DNA, the CDR3 is TGTGCCAGCAGTTACTCGATTTACCCCTCGACAGGGAACAGCAATCAGCCCCAGCATTTT.